A selection of T cell receptor beta chains follows, all from one sample in a study of T-cell reconstitution after alpha-beta-depleted transplantation in children. TCRdb re-derived calls from the PCR reads in MiXCR, one entry per CDR3 protein. The repertoire includes almost 600,000 distinct CDR3 sequences, over 20% of them detected once, and around 36% sits in the top ten. This sample comprised PBMCs, obtained before TCRalphabeta/CD19-depleted stem cell transplant. Receptors were obtained from a boy younger than two with Wiskott-Aldrich syndrome, due to receive a stem cell transplant. CDR3s include the opening cysteine and the closing phenylalanine or tryptophan. A D gene is named only where the DNA matches it firmly. Only part of the rows carry a size: once, few, many, or a class if the clone is expanded.

CDR3aa	CDR3nt	d_gene	v_gene	j_gene	abundance
CASSFSREDGELFF	TGCGCCAGCAGCTTTTCACGGGAGGACGGGGAGCTGTTTTTT	TRBD2	TRBV5-1	TRBJ2-2	.
CASSLDPSGNTIYF	TGTGCCAGCAGCTTAGATCCCTCTGGAAACACCATATATTTT	.	TRBV7-6	TRBJ1-3	.
CASSWGIAGGSYNEQFF	TGTGCCAGCAGCTGGGGCATAGCGGGAGGCTCCTACAATGAGCAGTTCTTC	TRBD2	TRBV7-8	TRBJ2-1	few
CASSQEGRDRDYGYTF	TGCGCCAGCAGCCAAGAGGGCCGGGACAGGGACTATGGCTACACCTTC	TRBD1	TRBV4-1	TRBJ1-2	.
CASSPKTSGNGAEQFF	TGTGCCAGCAGCCCTAAGACTAGCGGGAACGGTGCTGAGCAGTTCTTC	TRBD2	TRBV7-9	TRBJ2-1	once
CASSFGGVSQPQHF	TGTGCCAGCAGCTTCGGGGGGGTTAGTCAGCCCCAGCATTTT	.	TRBV11-1	TRBJ1-5	once
CSARDLAGSTDTQYF	TGCAGTGCTAGAGATCTAGCGGGGAGCACAGATACGCAGTATTTT	TRBD2	TRBV20-1	TRBJ2-3	few
CASTGTIWGEQFF	TGTGCCAGCACGGGGACCATCTGGGGGGAGCAGTTCTTC	.	TRBV12-3/TRBV12-4	TRBJ2-1	few
CASSSLEGFSYNEQFF	TGCGCCAGCAGCTCATTGGAGGGATTCTCTTACAATGAGCAGTTCTTC	.	TRBV5-1	TRBJ2-1	few
CASSGGTMHNQPQHF	TGTGCCAGCAGTGGTGGGACAATGCACAATCAGCCCCAGCATTTT	.	TRBV6-1	TRBJ1-5	.